This is a list of T cell receptor beta chains from one sample in a study of blood T cell repertoires in COVID-19. Using immunoSEQ multiplex PCR, the repertoire was profiled, and TCRdb retains in-frame clones only, with some absent. The sample has about 200,000 clones, under 90% seen once; the top ten hold around 3.7%. Sequencing was done on a sample of PBMCs or T cells enriched from blood (not recorded which). All receptors derive from a woman aged 30 to 39 with acute COVID-19. The CDR3 runs from the conserved cysteine through the conserved F or W. A D gene is named only where the DNA matches it firmly. Clone size is shown for a subset of rows, as once, few, many or a class of expanded clone.

j_call,d_call,clone_size,v_call,cdr3_nt,cdr3_aa
TRBJ1-4,.,.,TRBV25-1,TGTGCCAGCACCCGGGCTAATGAAAAACTGTTTTTT,CASTRANEKLFF
TRBJ1-1,.,.,TRBV30,TGTGCCTGGAGTGCTGAGGACTTTGACGACACTGAAGCTTTCTTT,CAWSAEDFDDTEAFF
TRBJ2-7,TRBD2,.,TRBV19,TGTGCCAGTAGTGCCGGGGGGTACGAGCAGTACTTC,CASSAGGYEQYF
TRBJ1-6,TRBD1,.,TRBV19,TGTGCCAGTAGCCCACAGGGGGCCCCAGATAGTTCACCCCTCCACTTT,CASSPQGAPDSSPLHF
TRBJ2-3,TRBD2,.,TRBV5-1,TGCGCCAGCAGCTTGGAGAGCGGGGGACCCCCAGATACGCAGTATTTT,CASSLESGGPPDTQYF
TRBJ1-1,.,.,TRBV30,TGTGCCTGGAGTGGGGACCGCGTTCGCGGGGACCGTACTGAAGCTTTCTTT,CAWSGDRVRGDRTEAFF
TRBJ2-7,TRBD1,.,TRBV9,TGTGCCAGCAGCGTAGGGGACAGGGGGCCCTACGAGCAGTACTTC,CASSVGDRGPYEQYF
TRBJ1-5,TRBD1,.,TRBV6-6,TGTGCCAGCTCCCTCCGGGACAGGGACAATCAGCCCCAGCATTTT,CASSLRDRDNQPQHF
TRBJ1-2,.,.,TRBV7-6,TGTGCCAGCAGCTTAGGGGGAGGTAATGGCTACACCTTC,CASSLGGGNGYTF
TRBJ1-3,.,.,TRBV25-1,TGTGCCAGCAGTGCACACAGGGACTCTGGAAACACCATATATTTT,CASSAHRDSGNTIYF
TRBJ1-2,.,.,TRBV7-6,TGTGCCAGCAGCCCGAGGGTAGCAGGACGTACTAACTATGGCTACACCTTC,CASSPRVAGRTNYGYTF
TRBJ2-3,.,.,TRBV12-5,TGTGCTAGTGGTCTCGGCTCCCGGGCAGATACGCAGTATTTT,CASGLGSRADTQYF
TRBJ1-2,TRBD1,.,TRBV12-3/TRBV12-4,TGTGCCAGCACCAACAGGGGATATGGCTACACCTTC,CASTNRGYGYTF
TRBJ1-1,.,.,TRBV2,TGTGCCAGCAGTGACTATCACAGCCCACCCCCGAGGAACACTGAAGCTTTCTTT,CASSDYHSPPPRNTEAFF
TRBJ1-4,.,.,TRBV28,TGTGCCAGCATGGGAGGGGGTGAAAAACTGTTTTTT,CASMGGGEKLFF
TRBJ1-2,TRBD1,.,TRBV6-5,TGTGCCAGCAGAAGGGGACAGCTAGCTAACTATGGCTACACCTTC,CASRRGQLANYGYTF
TRBJ2-5,.,.,TRBV11-3,TGTGCCAGCAGCTTCTCTCTCTCGGAGACCCAGTACTTC,CASSFSLSETQYF
TRBJ2-5,.,once,TRBV9,TGTGCCAGCAGCGTAGTTGACGGGCAGGGAGGGACCCAGTACTTC,CASSVVDGQGGTQYF
TRBJ2-2,.,.,TRBV6-5,TGTGCCAGCAGGGTTGCGGGGACGAACACCGGGGAGCTGTTTTTT,CASRVAGTNTGELFF
TRBJ2-7,TRBD1,.,TRBV7-2,TGTGCCAGCAGCCCAGGACAGGGGAGAGAGAACGAGCAGTACTTC,CASSPGQGRENEQYF
TRBJ1-4,.,once,TRBV9,TGTGCCAGCAGTGCCGAGGGAGGGCGCGAAAAACTGTTTTTT,CASSAEGGREKLFF
TRBJ1-2,.,.,TRBV19,TGTGCCAGTAGTACCCCCAGGGCATTGAACTATGGCTACACCTTC,CASSTPRALNYGYTF
TRBJ2-7,.,once,TRBV27,TGTGCCAGCAGTTTAACCCAGGGCTCCTACGAGCAGTACTTC,CASSLTQGSYEQYF
TRBJ1-1,.,.,TRBV5-1,TGCGCCAGCATGATCGCCGGGGGAGGTGAAGCTTTCTTT,CASMIAGGGEAFF
TRBJ1-1,.,.,TRBV7-9,TGTGCCAGCAGACTAGAGATGAACACTGAAGCTTTCTTT,CASRLEMNTEAFF
TRBJ1-1,TRBD1,.,TRBV5-1,TGCGCCAGCAGCCGGGGACAGGGGACTGAAGCTTTCTTT,CASSRGQGTEAFF
TRBJ1-2,TRBD1,.,TRBV5-4,TGTGCCAGCAGCCTAGGGGGACAGCTTGAGATCTATGGCTACACCTTC,CASSLGGQLEIYGYTF
TRBJ2-6,.,.,TRBV6-1,TGTGCCAGCAGTGGCCCAGGGCCATCTGGGGCCAACGTCCTGACTTTC,CASSGPGPSGANVLTF
TRBJ1-5,.,.,TRBV7-2,TGTGCCAGCAGCTTAGTGGCAGGGGTTCTTAATCAGCCCCAGCATTTT,CASSLVAGVLNQPQHF
TRBJ1-1,.,.,TRBV5-1,TGCGCCAGCCGAGACTTGAACACTGAAGCTTTCTTT,CASRDLNTEAFF
TRBJ1-3,.,.,TRBV19,TGTGCCAGTAGTATCCGGCACTACTCTGGAAACACCATATATTTT,CASSIRHYSGNTIYF
TRBJ1-5,TRBD1,.,TRBV28,TGTGCCAGCAGTTTAATATTGGGGCAGGGGGTAATGGGCAATCAGCCCCAGCATTTT,CASSLILGQGVMGNQPQHF
TRBJ2-5,TRBD2,.,TRBV10-3,TGTGCCATTGGGCTAGCGGAAGAGACCCAGTACTTC,CAIGLAEETQYF
TRBJ1-2,TRBD1,.,TRBV4-3,TGCGCCAGCAGTCTACAGGGGGGAGCTAACTATGGCTACACCTTC,CASSLQGGANYGYTF
TRBJ2-1,TRBD2,.,TRBV9,TGTGCCAGCAGCGTAAGAAGTAAAGGGGCTAGCGGGGTGAATGAGCAGTTCTTC,CASSVRSKGASGVNEQFF
TRBJ1-4,.,.,TRBV4-1,TGCGCCAGCAGCACCCTAAATGAAAAACTGTTTTTT,CASSTLNEKLFF
TRBJ1-1,TRBD1,.,TRBV6-5,TGTGCCAGCAGTTACTCCGGGACAGAGAGAACTGAAGCTTTCTTT,CASSYSGTERTEAFF
TRBJ1-4,.,few,TRBV29-1,TGCAGCGTTTCCCAGATCTCAACTAATGAAAAACTGTTTTTT,CSVSQISTNEKLFF
TRBJ2-1,.,.,TRBV6-5,TGTGCCAGCAGTTACTCGATAACTAGCATATCATATGAGCAGTTCTTC,CASSYSITSISYEQFF
TRBJ2-7,.,.,TRBV25-1,TGTGCCAGCAGTGACCCCCGGGGAAGGTCCTACGAGCAGTACTTC,CASSDPRGRSYEQYF
TRBJ1-2,TRBD1,.,TRBV4-1,TGCGCCAGCAGCCAAGAACCGGGACAGGGAGGCTATGGCTACACCTTC,CASSQEPGQGGYGYTF
TRBJ2-2,.,.,TRBV28,TGTGCCAGCAGTTTATCGTCGGGGACCGGGGAGCTGTTTTTT,CASSLSSGTGELFF
TRBJ2-1,TRBD1,.,TRBV11-2,TGTGCCAGCAGCCACGGGACAGGGGTCTACAATGAGCAGTTCTTC,CASSHGTGVYNEQFF
TRBJ1-1,.,.,TRBV12-3/TRBV12-4,TGTGCCAGCAGTTTCGAGGGTAACACTGAAGCTTTCTTT,CASSFEGNTEAFF
TRBJ2-4,TRBD1,.,TRBV5-1,TGCGCCAGCAGCTTGGCCCCCAGGGGGCGGACAGGCAAAAACATTCAGTACTTC,CASSLAPRGRTGKNIQYF
TRBJ2-3,.,.,TRBV7-9,TGTGCCAGCAGCTGGTGGCCCCGCACAGATACGCAGTATTTT,CASSWWPRTDTQYF
TRBJ1-1,.,.,TRBV2,TGTGCCAGCAGTGAGTGGCAGGAGAACACTGAAGCTTTCTTT,CASSEWQENTEAFF
TRBJ1-2,TRBD1,.,TRBV7-9,TGTGCCAGCAGCTTACAGGGGGCGAGAGGCTACACCTTC,CASSLQGARGYTF
TRBJ2-5,.,.,TRBV27,TGTGCCAGCAGCCTTAGTTGGGCCCGACAAGAGACCCAGTACTTC,CASSLSWARQETQYF